This TCR beta chain is from a study of identical twins. Regarding the study as a whole: Reduced insertions were recorded for abundant cord blood beta clonotypes, with no such pattern in memory repertoires.

TCRdb fed the 5' RACE reads into MiXCR, producing one record per CDR3 protein. The table has 310,000 or so distinct CDR3 sequences, approximately 8.5% seen once. All donors were healthy Caucasians. This clonotype was seen repeatedly, ten times or more. No antigen is known for it. Trimming removed 3 bases from V and 0 bases from J, with 6 bases in between. CDR1 and CDR2 from the germline V gene are KGHSH and LQKENI. The CDR3 covers 14 residues. In addition, the sample was reused for a study of yellow fever vaccine responses in identical twins.

The gene calls are TRBV18 and TRBJ1-3; D remains ambiguous. Material: memory (CD45RO+) T cells sorted from blood. The clonotype comes from a woman between 18 and 29 years old in good health. CDR3 nucleotides: TGTGCCAGCTCACCCCCTACCTCTGGAAACACCATATATTTT. Translation gives CASSPPTSGNTIYF.